This TCR beta chain was sequenced for a study of T-cell reconstitution after alpha-beta-depleted transplantation in children. This clonotype was detected many times. The antigen is not known. Study results and limitations: One year post-transplant, T-cell counts and diversity were largely derived from T cells produced anew. Some patients owed their high day-60 TCRbeta diversity to surviving recipient T cells and thymic progenitors. Expanded graft clones, several hundred of them, were reportedly the source of alpha-beta T cells about two months after transplant.

Preparation of the TCRbeta library was carried out with unique molecular identifiers. Each CDR3 protein gets one entry after TCRdb re-called the PCR reads with MiXCR. This sample carries approximately 500,000 distinct CDR3 sequences, about 10% of them seen once, and the ten largest clones take roughly 2%. This material consisted of PBMCs, taken before TCRalphabeta/CD19-depleted stem cell transplant. This sequence was found in a child aged 2 to 9 with inherited bone marrow failure, due to receive a stem cell transplant.

The DNA for the CDR3 is TGTGCCAGCAGCCATCGCGGACAGACCACCGGGGAGCTGTTTTTT. Its protein product is CASSHRGQTTGELFF. The chain couples TRBV3-1 to TRBJ2-2; tentative D call: TRBD1 (6 bases). Germline V lookup: CDR1 LGHDT, CDR2 YNNKEL (reference sequence). Deletions cut 3 bases from V and 4 bases from J, with 12 bases between. The CDR3 loop spans 15 amino acids.